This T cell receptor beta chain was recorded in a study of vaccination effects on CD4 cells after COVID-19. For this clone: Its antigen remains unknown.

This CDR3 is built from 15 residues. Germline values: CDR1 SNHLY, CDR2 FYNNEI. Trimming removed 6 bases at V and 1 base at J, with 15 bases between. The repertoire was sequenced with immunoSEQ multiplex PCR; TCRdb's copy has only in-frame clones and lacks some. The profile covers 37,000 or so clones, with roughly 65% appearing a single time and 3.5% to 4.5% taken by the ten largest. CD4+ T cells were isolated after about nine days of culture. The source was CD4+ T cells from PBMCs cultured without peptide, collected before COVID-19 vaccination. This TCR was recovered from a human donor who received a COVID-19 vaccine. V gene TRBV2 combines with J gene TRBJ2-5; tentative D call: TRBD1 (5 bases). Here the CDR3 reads CASRGDTDFQETQYF. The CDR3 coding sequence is TGTGCCAGCAGAGGGGATACAGATTTCCAAGAGACCCAGTACTTC.